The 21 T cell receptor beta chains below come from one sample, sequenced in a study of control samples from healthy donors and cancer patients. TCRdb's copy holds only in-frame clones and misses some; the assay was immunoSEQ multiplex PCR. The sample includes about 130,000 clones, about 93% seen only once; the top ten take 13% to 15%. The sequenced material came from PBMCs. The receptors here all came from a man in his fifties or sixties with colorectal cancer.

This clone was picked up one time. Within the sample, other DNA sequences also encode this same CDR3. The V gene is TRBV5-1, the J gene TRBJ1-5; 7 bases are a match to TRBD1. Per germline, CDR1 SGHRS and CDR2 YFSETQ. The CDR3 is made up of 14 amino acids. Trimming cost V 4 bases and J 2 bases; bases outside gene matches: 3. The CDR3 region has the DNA TGCGCCAGCAGCCCCGGACAGGGCAATCAGCCCCAGCATTTT. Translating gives CASSPGQGNQPQHF. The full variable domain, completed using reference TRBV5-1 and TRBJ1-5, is KAGVTQTPRYLIKTRGQQVTLSCSPISGHRSVSWYQQTPGQGLQFLFEYFSETQRNKGNFPGRFSGRQFSNSRSEMNVSTLELGDSALYLCASSPGQGNQPQHFGDGTRLSIL.

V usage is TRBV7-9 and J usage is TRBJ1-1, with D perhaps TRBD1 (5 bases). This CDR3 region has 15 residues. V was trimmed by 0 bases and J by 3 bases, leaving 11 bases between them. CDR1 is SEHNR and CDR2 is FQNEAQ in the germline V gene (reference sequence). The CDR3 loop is CASSLAGLRDTEAFF. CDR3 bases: TGTGCCAGCAGCTTAGCGGGGCTCAGGGACACTGAAGCTTTCTTT.

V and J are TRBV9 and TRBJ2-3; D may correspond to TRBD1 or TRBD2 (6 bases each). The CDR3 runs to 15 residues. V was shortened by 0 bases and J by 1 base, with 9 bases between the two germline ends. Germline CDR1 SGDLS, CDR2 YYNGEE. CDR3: CASSVAGAGTDTQYF. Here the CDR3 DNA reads TGTGCCAGCAGCGTAGCGGGGGCGGGCACAGATACGCAGTATTTT.

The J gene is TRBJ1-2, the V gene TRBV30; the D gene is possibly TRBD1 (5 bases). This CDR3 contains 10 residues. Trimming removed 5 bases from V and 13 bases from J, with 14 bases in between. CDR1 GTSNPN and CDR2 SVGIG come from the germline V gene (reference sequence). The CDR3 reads CAWDSPIPTF. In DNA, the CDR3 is TGTGCCTGGGACAGCCCTATCCCCACCTTC.

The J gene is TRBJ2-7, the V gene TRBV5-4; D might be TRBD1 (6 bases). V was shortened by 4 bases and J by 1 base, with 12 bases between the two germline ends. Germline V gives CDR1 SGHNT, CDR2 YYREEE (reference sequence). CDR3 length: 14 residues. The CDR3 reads CASSETGDSYEQYF. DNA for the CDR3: TGTGCCAGCAGCGAGACAGGAGATTCCTACGAGCAGTACTTC.

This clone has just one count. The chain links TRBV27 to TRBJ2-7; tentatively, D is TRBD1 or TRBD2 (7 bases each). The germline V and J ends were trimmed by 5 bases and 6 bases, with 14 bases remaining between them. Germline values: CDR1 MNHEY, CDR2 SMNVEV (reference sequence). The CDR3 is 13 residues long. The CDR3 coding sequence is TGTGCCAGCAGTGGGGGAGGGGGCTTCGAGCAGTACTTC. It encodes CASSGGGGFEQYF.

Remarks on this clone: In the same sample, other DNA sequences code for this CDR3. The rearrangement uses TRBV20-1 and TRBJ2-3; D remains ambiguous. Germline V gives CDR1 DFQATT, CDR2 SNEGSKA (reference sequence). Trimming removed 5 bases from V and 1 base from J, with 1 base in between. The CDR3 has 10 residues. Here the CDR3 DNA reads TGCAGTGCTCGCACAGATACGCAGTATTTT. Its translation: CSARTDTQYF.

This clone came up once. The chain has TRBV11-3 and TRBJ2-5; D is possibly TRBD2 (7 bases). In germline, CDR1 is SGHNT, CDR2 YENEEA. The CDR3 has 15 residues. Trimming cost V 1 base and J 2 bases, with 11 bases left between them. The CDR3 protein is CASSLGGGPQETQYF. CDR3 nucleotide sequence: TGTGCCAGCAGCTTAGGGGGGGGCCCTCAAGAGACCCAGTACTTC.

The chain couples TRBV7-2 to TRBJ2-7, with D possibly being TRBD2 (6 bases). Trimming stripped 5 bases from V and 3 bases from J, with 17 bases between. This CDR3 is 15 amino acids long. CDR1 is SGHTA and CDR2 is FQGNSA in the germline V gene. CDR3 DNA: TGTGCCAGCAGCCCGGGACTGTTCCGGGTCTACGAGCAGTACTTC. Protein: CASSPGLFRVYEQYF.

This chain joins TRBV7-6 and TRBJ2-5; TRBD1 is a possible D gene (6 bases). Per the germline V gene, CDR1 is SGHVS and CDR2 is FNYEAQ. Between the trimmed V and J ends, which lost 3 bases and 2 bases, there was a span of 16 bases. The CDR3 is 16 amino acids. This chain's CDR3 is CASSFLVQGIQETQYF. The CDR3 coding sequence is TGTGCCAGCAGCTTTCTAGTACAGGGAATTCAAGAGACCCAGTACTTC.

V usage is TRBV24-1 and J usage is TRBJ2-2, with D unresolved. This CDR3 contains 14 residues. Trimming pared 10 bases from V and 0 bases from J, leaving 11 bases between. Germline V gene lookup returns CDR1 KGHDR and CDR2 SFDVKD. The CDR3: CATSTLSNTGELFF. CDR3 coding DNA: TGTGCCACGTCGACACTTTCGAACACCGGGGAGCTGTTTTTT.

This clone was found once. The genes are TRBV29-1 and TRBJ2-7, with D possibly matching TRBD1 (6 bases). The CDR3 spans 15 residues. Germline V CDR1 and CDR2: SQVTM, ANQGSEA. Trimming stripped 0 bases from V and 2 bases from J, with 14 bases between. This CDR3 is CSVEDDGQGTYEQYF. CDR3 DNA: TGCAGCGTTGAAGATGATGGGCAGGGGACCTACGAGCAGTACTTC.

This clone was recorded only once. CDR3 nucleotides: TGTGCCAGCTCGGGGACCCGCACTGAAGCTTTCTTT. Translating gives CASSGTRTEAFF. The genes are TRBV7-2 and TRBJ1-1; D is perhaps TRBD1 (5 bases). Germline CDR1 is SGHTA and CDR2 is FQGNSA. This CDR3 region has 12 residues. V lost 8 bases and J lost 4, with 11 bases in between. The entire variable domain, with the rest obtained from reference TRBV7-2 and TRBJ1-1, is as follows: GAGVSQSPSNKVTEKGKDVELRCDPISGHTALYWYRQSLGQGLEFLIYFQGNSAPDKSGLPSDRFSAERTGGSVSTLTIQRTQQEDSAVYLCASSGTRTEAFFGQGTRLTVV.

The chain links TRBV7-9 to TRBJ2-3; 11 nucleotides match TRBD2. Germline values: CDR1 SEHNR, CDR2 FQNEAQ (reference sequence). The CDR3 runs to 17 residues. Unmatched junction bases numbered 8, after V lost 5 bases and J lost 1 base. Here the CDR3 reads CASSLSGGAWGTDTQYF. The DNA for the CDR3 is TGTGCCAGCAGCCTTAGCGGGGGGGCCTGGGGCACAGATACGCAGTATTTT.

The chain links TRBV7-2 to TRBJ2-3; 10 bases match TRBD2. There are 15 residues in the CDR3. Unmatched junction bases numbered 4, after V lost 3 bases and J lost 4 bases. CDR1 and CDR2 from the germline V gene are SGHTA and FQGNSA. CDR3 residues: CASSLGLAWSDTQYF. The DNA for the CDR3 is TGTGCCAGCAGCTTGGGACTAGCGTGGTCAGATACGCAGTATTTT.

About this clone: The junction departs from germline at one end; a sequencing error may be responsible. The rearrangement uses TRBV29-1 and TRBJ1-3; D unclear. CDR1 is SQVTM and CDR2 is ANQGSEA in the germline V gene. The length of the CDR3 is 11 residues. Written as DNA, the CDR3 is TGCAGCGCTGAAACTGGAAACACCATATATTTT. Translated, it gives CSAETGNTIYF. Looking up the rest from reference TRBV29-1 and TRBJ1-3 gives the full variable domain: SAVISQKPSRDICQRGTSLTIQCQVDSQVTMMFWYRQQPGQSLTLIATANQGSEATYESGFVIDKFPISRPNLTFSTLTVSNMSPEDSSIYLCSAETGNTIYFGEGSWLTVV.

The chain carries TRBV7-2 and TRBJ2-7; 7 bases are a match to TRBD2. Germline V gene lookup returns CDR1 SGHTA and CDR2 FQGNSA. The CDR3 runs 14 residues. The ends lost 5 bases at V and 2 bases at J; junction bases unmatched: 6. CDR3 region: CASSPTGTTYEQYF. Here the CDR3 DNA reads TGTGCCAGCAGCCCAACCGGGACTACCTACGAGCAGTACTTC.

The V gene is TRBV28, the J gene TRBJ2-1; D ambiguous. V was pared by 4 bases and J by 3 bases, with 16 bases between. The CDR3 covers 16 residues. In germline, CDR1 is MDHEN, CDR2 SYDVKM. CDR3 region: CASSSNIDGFYNEQFF. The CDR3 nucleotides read TGTGCCAGCAGTTCCAACATTGACGGGTTCTACAATGAGCAGTTCTTC.

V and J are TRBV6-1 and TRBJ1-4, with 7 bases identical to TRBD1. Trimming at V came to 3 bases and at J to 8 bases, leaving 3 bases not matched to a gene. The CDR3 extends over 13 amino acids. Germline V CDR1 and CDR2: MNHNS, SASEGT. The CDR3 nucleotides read TGTGCCAGCAGTGAGACAGGGACGGAAAAACTGTTTTTT. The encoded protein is CASSETGTEKLFF.

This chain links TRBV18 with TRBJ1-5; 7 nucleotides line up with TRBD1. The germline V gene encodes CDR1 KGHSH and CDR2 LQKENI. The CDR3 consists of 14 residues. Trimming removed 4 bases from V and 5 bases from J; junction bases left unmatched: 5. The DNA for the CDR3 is TGTGCCAGCTCACGACAGGGAGGGGATCAGCCCCAGCATTTT. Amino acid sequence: CASSRQGGDQPQHF.

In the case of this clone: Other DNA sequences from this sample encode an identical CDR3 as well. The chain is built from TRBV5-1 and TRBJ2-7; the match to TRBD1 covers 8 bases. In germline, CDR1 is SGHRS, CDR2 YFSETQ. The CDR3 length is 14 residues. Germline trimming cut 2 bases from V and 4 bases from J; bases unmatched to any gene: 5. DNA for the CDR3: TGCGCCAGCAGCTTAGGACAGGGAGGTTACGAGCAGTACTTC. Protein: CASSLGQGGYEQYF.